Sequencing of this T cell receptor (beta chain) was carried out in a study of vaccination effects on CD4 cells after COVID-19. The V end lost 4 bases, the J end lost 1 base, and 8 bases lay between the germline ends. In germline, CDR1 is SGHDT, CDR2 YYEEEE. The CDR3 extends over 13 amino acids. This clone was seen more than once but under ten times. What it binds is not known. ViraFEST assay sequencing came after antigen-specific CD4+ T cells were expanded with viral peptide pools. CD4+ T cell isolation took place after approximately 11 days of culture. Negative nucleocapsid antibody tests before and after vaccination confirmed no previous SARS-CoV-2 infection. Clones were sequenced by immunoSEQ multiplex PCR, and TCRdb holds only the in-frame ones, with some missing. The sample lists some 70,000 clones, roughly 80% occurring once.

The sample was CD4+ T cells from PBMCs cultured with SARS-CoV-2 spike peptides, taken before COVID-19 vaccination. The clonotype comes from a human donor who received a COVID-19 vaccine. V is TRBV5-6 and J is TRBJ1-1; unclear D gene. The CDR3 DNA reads TGTGCCAGCAGCGAACAGTGGAACACTGAAGCTTTCTTT. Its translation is CASSEQWNTEAFF.